Each of the 9 T cell receptor beta chains below was sequenced from the same sample in a study of shared T cell receptors in the human thymus (dated by TCRdb to the early 2020s). The library was prepared using the immunoSEQ multiplex PCR assay. TCRdb re-hosts the immuneACCESS table, in-frame sequences only. Its copies lack some clones; in the studies checked, an unresolved V gene accounts for under half of them, and the cause for the rest is not known. Within this sample are 700,000 or so clones, with 75% to 90% of them counted one time only. The leading ten clones occupy about 0.011% of the sample. The same specimen was also included in a second study, on human thymus T cells.

Sequenced material: thymocytes. These receptors came from a girl less than two years old with a congenital heart defect. Donor details come from another sample of the same person, matched by shared clones.

V usage is TRBV5-1 and J usage is TRBJ2-7; 7 bases are a match to TRBD1. The CDR3 totals 14 residues. V shed 4 bases and J 3 bases; nucleotides not matched to a gene: 7. CDR1 and CDR2 from the germline V gene are SGHRS and YFSETQ. CDR3 sequence reads: CASSPGQTYYEQYF. DNA for the CDR3: TGCGCCAGCAGCCCGGGACAGACCTACTACGAGCAGTACTTC.

The J gene is TRBJ1-2, the V gene TRBV5-1, with D unresolved. V lost 2 bases and J 7 bases, leaving 12 bases between the germline ends. This CDR3 is 13 amino acids long. Germline V CDR1 and CDR2: SGHRS, YFSETQ. CDR3 amino acids: CASSFLTEGGYTF. The CDR3 bases are TGCGCCAGCAGCTTCCTGACCGAGGGTGGCTACACCTTC.

V is TRBV10-2 and J is TRBJ1-4, with TRBD1 identical over 10 bases. Germline CDR1 and CDR2: WSHSY and SAAADI. Losses at the gene ends were 6 bases for V and 6 bases for J; bases not matched to a gene: 7. This CDR3 has 15 residues. The DNA of the CDR3 is TGCGCCAGCAGCGGAGGGACAGGGGAATATGAAAAACTGTTTTTT. Its protein product is CASSGGTGEYEKLFF.

The chain has TRBV6-1 and TRBJ1-4, with 10 bases matching TRBD1. CDR3 length equals 14 residues. Germline V CDR1 and CDR2: MNHNS, SASEGT. V was pared by 9 bases and J by 3 bases, with 4 bases of the junction left unmatched. CDR3 DNA: TGTGCCAGTCAGGACAGGGGGGCTAATGAAAAACTGTTTTTT. It yields the protein CASQDRGANEKLFF.

The J gene is TRBJ2-7, the V gene TRBV5-6; weak D call: TRBD1 (6 bases). The germline V and J ends were trimmed by 0 bases and 0 bases, with 13 bases remaining between them. CDR3 length: 16 amino acids. Germline V gene lookup returns CDR1 SGHDT and CDR2 YYEEEE. The CDR3 bases are TGTGCCAGCAGCTTGGTGTGGGACACCCCCTCCTACGAGCAGTACTTC. The encoded protein is CASSLVWDTPSYEQYF. Looking up the rest from reference TRBV5-6 and TRBJ2-7 gives the full variable domain: DAGVTQSPTHLIKTRGQQVTLRCSPKSGHDTVSWYQQALGQGPQFIFQYYEEEERQRGNFPDRFSGHQFPNYSSELNVNALLLGDSALYLCASSLVWDTPSYEQYFGPGTRLTVT.

This chain uses TRBV5-1 with TRBJ1-3; D is ambiguous. CDR3 length: 15 amino acids. V lost 4 bases to trimming and J lost 0 bases, with 11 bases between them. Looked up from germline, CDR1 is SGHRS and CDR2 is YFSETQ. DNA for the CDR3: TGCGCCAGCAGCCGCTCAGCGCACTCTGGAAACACCATATATTTT. Translating it yields CASSRSAHSGNTIYF.

This chain joins TRBV7-2 and TRBJ2-7; D is perhaps TRBD2 (5 bases). V lost 0 bases, J lost 0 bases, and 9 bases lay in between. CDR1 is SGHTA and CDR2 is FQGNSA in the germline V gene. CDR3 length: 15 amino acids. The CDR3 nucleotides read TGTGCCAGCAGCTTAGCTCCGGGATACTCCTACGAGCAGTACTTC. This codes for CASSLAPGYSYEQYF.

This chain joins TRBV7-4 and TRBJ1-1; no definite D call. Germline loops: CDR1 SGHVT, CDR2 SQSDAQ. The V and J ends lost 7 bases and 0 bases respectively, with 9 bases between them. The CDR3 has 13 amino acids. CDR3 residues: CASIGGLNTEAFF. The CDR3 DNA follows: TGTGCCAGCATCGGAGGGCTGAACACTGAAGCTTTCTTT.

The V call is TRBV4-3, the J call TRBJ2-2, with 10 bases lining up with TRBD2. With V trimmed by 1 base and J by 5 bases, 13 bases remained unmatched. Germline-derived CDR1 and CDR2 are LGHNA and YSLEER. CDR3 length: 19 amino acids. CDR3 DNA: TGCGCCAGCAGCCAAGTTAATCCAGCGGGGGGGCGCCGAACCGGGGAGCTGTTTTTT. Protein product: CASSQVNPAGGRRTGELFF.